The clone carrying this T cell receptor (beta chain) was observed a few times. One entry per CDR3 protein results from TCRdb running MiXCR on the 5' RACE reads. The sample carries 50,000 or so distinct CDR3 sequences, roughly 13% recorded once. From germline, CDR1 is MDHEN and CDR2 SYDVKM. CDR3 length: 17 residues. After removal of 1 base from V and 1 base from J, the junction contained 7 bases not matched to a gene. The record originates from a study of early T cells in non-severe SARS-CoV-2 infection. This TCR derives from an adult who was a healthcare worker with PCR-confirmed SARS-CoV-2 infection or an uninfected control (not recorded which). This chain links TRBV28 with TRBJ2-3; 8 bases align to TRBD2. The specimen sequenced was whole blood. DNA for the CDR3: TGTGCCAGCAGTTTATCAACCGCGGGAGGAGGCACAGATACGCAGTATTTT. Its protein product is CASSLSTAGGGTDTQYF.